Included here is one T cell receptor beta chain sequence, with context. The target antigen is unknown. Generated by immunoSEQ multiplex PCR, the TCRdb table keeps only in-frame clones and is missing some. The sample records approximately 30,000 clones, around 72% being singletons. The time point: cycle 4 day 1 (C4D1), after five to seven weeks of nivolumab. All the patients suffered relapse after autologous stem cell transplantation, and brentuximab vedotin exposure differed. This record belongs to a study of PD-1 blockade in classical Hodgkin lymphoma. Points from the study as a whole: Exclusion was the outcome for patients who began nivolumab under 1 year after ASCT. With CD4+ cells, TCR diversity rose significantly by C4D1, but not with CD8+ cells.

The TCR sequence derives from a human donor with classical Hodgkin lymphoma. The sample in question was peripheral blood mononuclear cells (PBMCs), obtained before the fourth cycle of nivolumab.

The chain's CDR3 is CASSPLGQGATYGYTF. The CDR3 nucleotides are TGTGCCAGCAGCCCCCTCGGACAGGGGGCCACCTATGGCTACACCTTC. The rearrangement joins TRBV9 to TRBJ1-2, with 11 positions matching TRBD1. From germline, CDR1 is SGDLS and CDR2 YYNGEE. The CDR3 is 16 residues long. The V segment lost 4 bases and the J segment 4 bases; nucleotides outside the gene matches: 9.